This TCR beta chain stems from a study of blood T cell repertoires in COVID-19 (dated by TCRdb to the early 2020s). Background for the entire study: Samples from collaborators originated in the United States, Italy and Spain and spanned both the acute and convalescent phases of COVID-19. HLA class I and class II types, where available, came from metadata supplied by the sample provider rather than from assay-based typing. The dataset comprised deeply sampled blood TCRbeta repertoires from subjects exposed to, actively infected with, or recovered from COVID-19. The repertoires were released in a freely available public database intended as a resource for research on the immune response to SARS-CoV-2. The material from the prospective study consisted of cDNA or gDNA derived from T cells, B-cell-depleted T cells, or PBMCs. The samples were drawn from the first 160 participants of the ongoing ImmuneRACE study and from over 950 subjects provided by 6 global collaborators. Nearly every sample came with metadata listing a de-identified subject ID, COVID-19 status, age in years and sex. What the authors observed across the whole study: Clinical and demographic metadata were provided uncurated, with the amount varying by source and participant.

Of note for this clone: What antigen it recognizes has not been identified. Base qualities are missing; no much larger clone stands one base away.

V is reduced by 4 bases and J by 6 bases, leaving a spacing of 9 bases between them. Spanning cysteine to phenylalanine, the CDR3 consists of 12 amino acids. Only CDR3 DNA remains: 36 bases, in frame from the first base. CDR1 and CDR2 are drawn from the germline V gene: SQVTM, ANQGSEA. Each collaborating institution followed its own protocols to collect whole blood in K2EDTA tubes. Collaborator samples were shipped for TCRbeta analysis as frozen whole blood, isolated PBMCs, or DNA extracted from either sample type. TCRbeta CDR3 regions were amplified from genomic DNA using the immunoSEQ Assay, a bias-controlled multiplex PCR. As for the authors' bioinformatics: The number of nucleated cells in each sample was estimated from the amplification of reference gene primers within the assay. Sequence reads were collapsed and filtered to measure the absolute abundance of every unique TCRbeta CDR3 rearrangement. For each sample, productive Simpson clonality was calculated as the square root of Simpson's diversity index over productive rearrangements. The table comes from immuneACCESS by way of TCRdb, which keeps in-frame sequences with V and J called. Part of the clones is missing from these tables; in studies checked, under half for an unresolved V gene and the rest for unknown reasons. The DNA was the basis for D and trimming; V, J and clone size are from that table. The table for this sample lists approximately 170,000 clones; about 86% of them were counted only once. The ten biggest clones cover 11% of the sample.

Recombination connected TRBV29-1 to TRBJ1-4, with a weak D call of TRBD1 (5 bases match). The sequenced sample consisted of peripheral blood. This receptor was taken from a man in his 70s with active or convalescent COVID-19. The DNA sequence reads TGCAGCGTTGCTGGGGGGGATGAAAAACTGTTTTTT. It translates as CSVAGGDEKLFF.